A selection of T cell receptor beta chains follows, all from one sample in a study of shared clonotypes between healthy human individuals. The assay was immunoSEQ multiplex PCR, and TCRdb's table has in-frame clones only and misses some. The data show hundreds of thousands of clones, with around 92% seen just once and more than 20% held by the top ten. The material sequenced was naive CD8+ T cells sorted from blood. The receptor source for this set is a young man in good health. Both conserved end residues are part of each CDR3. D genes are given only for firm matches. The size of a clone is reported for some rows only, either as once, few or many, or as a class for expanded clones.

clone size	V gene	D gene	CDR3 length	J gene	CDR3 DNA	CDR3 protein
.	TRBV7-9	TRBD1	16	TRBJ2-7	TGTGCCAGCAGCTCGGCCGGGACAGGCAATCCCTACGAGCAGTACTTC	CASSSAGTGNPYEQYF
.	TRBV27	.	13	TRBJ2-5	TGTGCCAGCAGTCCACTGTACCGAGAGACCCAGTACTTC	CASSPLYRETQYF
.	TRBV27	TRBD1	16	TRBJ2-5	TGTGCCAGTCGTTCCTGGGGACAGGGGATGCAAGAGACCCAGTACTTC	CASRSWGQGMQETQYF
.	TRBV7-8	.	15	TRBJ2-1	TGTGCCAGCAGCTTAGCGGGACGAAGGATCGATGAGCAGTTCTTC	CASSLAGRRIDEQFF
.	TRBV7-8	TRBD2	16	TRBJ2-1	TGTGCCAGCAGCTTACCGGACGGGAGGGGGAACAATGAGCAGTTCTTC	CASSLPDGRGNNEQFF
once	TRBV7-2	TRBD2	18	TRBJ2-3	TGTGCCAGCAGCCGCCTGACAAGACTAGCGTCTAGCACAGATACGCAGTATTTT	CASSRLTRLASSTDTQYF
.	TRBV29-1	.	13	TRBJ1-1	TGCAGCGTTGAAGTGGGAGGGAACACTGAAGCTTTCTTT	CSVEVGGNTEAFF
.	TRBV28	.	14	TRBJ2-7	TGTGCCAGCAGTCCTCCCCGTGAGGGCTACGAGCAGTACTTC	CASSPPREGYEQYF
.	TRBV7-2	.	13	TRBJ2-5	TGTGCCAGCAGCCCCCCAATAAAAGAGACCCAGTACTTC	CASSPPIKETQYF
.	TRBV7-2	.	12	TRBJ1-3	TGTGCCAGCAGCGCGGGAGGTCCTGCCATATATTTT	CASSAGGPAIYF
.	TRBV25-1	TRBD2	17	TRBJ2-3	TGTGCCAGCAGTTCCCCGGGACTAGTACCCTACACAGATACGCAGTATTTT	CASSSPGLVPYTDTQYF
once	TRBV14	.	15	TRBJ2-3	TGTGCCAGCAGCCAAATCCTAGCGAGCACAGATACGCAGTATTTT	CASSQILASTDTQYF
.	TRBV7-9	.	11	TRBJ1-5	TGTGCCAGCGGGGAGGATCAGCCCCAGCATTTT	CASGEDQPQHF
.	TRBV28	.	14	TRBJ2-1	TGTGCGACTGGAGGAGCGGAGATGGACAATGAGCAGTTCTTC	CATGGAEMDNEQFF
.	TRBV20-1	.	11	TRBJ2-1	TGCAGTGCTAGTCAATTGAATGAGCAGTTCTTC	CSASQLNEQFF
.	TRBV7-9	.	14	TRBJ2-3	TGTGCCAGCAGCTCGGAGACAGGCACAGATACGCAGTATTTT	CASSSETGTDTQYF
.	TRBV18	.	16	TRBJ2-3	TGTGCCAGCTCCGAACCAAGACCCGCTAGCACAGATACGCAGTATTTT	CASSEPRPASTDTQYF
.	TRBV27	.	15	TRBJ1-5	TGTGCCAGCAGTTTGCGGAAGACAGGCAATCAGCCCCAGCATTTT	CASSLRKTGNQPQHF
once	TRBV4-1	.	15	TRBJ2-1	TGCGCCAGCAGCCAAGGCATGACTGCGTACAATGAGCAGTTCTTC	CASSQGMTAYNEQFF
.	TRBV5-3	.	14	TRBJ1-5	TGTGCCAGAAGCTTGGCTAGGGCCGGTCAGCCCCAGCATTTT	CARSLARAGQPQHF
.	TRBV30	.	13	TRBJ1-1	TGTGCCTGGAGTGAGGGCAGGGGTGCTGAAGCTTTCTTT	CAWSEGRGAEAFF
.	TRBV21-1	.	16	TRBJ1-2	TGTGCCAGCAGCAAAGTGGGGCAGATTACTAACTATGGCTACACCTTC	CASSKVGQITNYGYTF
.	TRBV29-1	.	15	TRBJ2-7	TGCAGCGTTGGATCCTTGGGGCCGCCCCATTACGAGCAGTACTTC	CSVGSLGPPHYEQYF
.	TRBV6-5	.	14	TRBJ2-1	TGTGCCAGCAGCCCTGGGTCAGTAATGTATGAGCAGTTCTTC	CASSPGSVMYEQFF
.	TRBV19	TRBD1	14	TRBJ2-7	TGTGCCAGTAGTGCCGGGGACAGCCCCAACGAGCAGTACTTC	CASSAGDSPNEQYF
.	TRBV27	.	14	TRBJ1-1	TGTGCCAGCAGTAGGGAGGGCTTGAACACTGAAGCTTTCTTT	CASSREGLNTEAFF
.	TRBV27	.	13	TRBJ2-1	TGTGCCAGCAGTTTACGTTCCTACAATGAGCAGTTCTTC	CASSLRSYNEQFF
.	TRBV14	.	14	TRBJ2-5	TGTGCCAGCAGCCAAGATTTTGGGATGGAGACCCAGTACTTC	CASSQDFGMETQYF
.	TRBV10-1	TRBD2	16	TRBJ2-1	TGCGCCAGCAGTGCAGTAGCGGGAGTTTTCTACAATGAGCAGTTCTTC	CASSAVAGVFYNEQFF
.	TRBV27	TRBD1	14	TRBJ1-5	TGTGCCAGCAGTCCAGGGACAGGGAATCAGCCCCAGCATTTT	CASSPGTGNQPQHF
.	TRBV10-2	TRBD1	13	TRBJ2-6	TGCGCCAGCAGTGAGGGGACAGCGGACGTCCTGACTTTC	CASSEGTADVLTF
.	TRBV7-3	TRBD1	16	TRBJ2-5	TGTGCCAGCAGCTTAAAAGGGGGCATCCCGAAAGAGACCCAGTACTTC	CASSLKGGIPKETQYF
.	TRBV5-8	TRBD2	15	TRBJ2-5	TGTGCCAGCAGCTTGACTCTAGCGGGGGAAGAGACCCAGTACTTC	CASSLTLAGEETQYF
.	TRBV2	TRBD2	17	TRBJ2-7	TGTGCCAGCAGTGAAGGGTTTAGCGGGAGTAGCAACTACGAGCAGTACTTC	CASSEGFSGSSNYEQYF
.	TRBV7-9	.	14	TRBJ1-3	TGTGCCAGCAGCCCCAAGGACAATAGAAACACCATATATTTT	CASSPKDNRNTIYF
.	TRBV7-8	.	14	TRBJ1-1	TGTGCCAGCAGCTTAGCAGGGACGTCTAAAGAAGCTTTCTTT	CASSLAGTSKEAFF
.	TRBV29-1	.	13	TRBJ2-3	TGCAGCGCATCAGGGACGAACACAGATACGCAGTATTTT	CSASGTNTDTQYF
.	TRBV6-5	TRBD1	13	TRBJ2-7	TGTGCCAGCAGTCCCTTGACAGGGGACGAGCAGTACTTC	CASSPLTGDEQYF
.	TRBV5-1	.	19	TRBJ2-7	TGCGCCAGCAGCTGGGCGGACAGGGCTACTAGCGGGCCTTCCTACGAGCAGTACTTC	CASSWADRATSGPSYEQYF
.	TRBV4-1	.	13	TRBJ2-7	TGCGCCAGCAGCCCGCCTAACTCAAGGGAGCAGTACTTC	CASSPPNSREQYF
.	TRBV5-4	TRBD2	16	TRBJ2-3	TGTGCCAGCAGCTATCCGACTAGCGGGCTCGCGGATACGCAGTATTTT	CASSYPTSGLADTQYF
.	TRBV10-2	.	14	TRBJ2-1	TGCGCCAGCAGTCCTGGGCTCTCCTACAATGAGCAGTTCTTC	CASSPGLSYNEQFF
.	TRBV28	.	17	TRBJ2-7	TGTGCCAGCAGTTCGCCTAGACATTCCGGGGCCCCTTACGAGCAGTACTTC	CASSSPRHSGAPYEQYF
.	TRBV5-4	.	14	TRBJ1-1	TGTGCCAGCAGCTTGTCTTACGGCAACACTGAAGCTTTCTTT	CASSLSYGNTEAFF